The rows below give T cell receptor beta chains drawn from one sample of a study of CD8 T cells in Susac syndrome. TCRdb re-analysed the immunoSEQ multiplex PCR reads in MiXCR, keeping a single row per CDR3 protein. This table holds about 100,000 distinct CDR3 sequences, about 95% found once. Sequenced: CD8+ T cells from PBMCs. Every receptor here comes from a human donor with Susac syndrome. Each CDR3 is given without its conserved first and last residue. The order of the fields is D gene, J gene, V gene, CDR3 protein. D genes are given only for firm matches.

>TRBD1|TRBJ1-2|TRBV13
ASSLSPGQGVEGYT
>TRBD1|TRBJ2-4|TRBV20-1
SAQITGALNIQY
>.|TRBJ1-2|TRBV23-1
ASINMGQGGNYGYT
>TRBD1|TRBJ1-2|TRBV20-1
SARTGTYGYT
>.|TRBJ2-5|TRBV7-2
ASSLVQGSETQY
>TRBD1|TRBJ2-7|TRBV27
ASSGDRGEQY
>.|TRBJ1-5|TRBV27
ASSLGTHQPQH
>.|TRBJ1-2|TRBV7-9
ASSEQYGYT
>.|TRBJ2-5|TRBV12-3/TRBV12-4
ASRSPAQETQY
>TRBD1|TRBJ2-5|TRBV15
ATSREGAGGVEGETQY
>.|TRBJ2-5|TRBV20-1
SASVRGLQETQY
>.|TRBJ2-5|TRBV9
ASSTDSEETQY
>.|TRBJ2-1|TRBV29-1
SFIGGLSYNEQF
>TRBD1|TRBJ2-7|TRBV13
ASSLAETGGREQY
>TRBD1|TRBJ1-2|TRBV6-5
ASSAQGRDST
>.|TRBJ2-2|TRBV4-2
ASSQATGNTGELF
>.|TRBJ2-1|TRBV21-1
ASSSVRRRGNYNEQF
>TRBD1|TRBJ2-7|TRBV12-3/TRBV12-4
ASTRDRRTYEQY
>TRBD2|TRBJ2-5|TRBV29-1
SVEDSLAVLETQY
>TRBD1|TRBJ1-5|TRBV12-3/TRBV12-4
ASSGGQANQPQH
>.|TRBJ2-5|TRBV7-2
ASSLEMGTQY
>TRBD2|TRBJ2-5|TRBV6-1
ASSDWTSGLRGVAQY
>TRBD2|TRBJ2-3|TRBV20-1
SASRSSGRVDTQY
>TRBD1|TRBJ2-5|TRBV7-9
ASSPDRPETQY
>TRBD1|TRBJ2-5|TRBV24-1
ATSETGGDETQY
>.|TRBJ1-2|TRBV7-8
ASLGTGAGGYT
>TRBD1|TRBJ2-7|TRBV7-9
ASSYDRVYEQY
>.|TRBJ1-1|TRBV2
ASSAQEYTEAF
>TRBD2|TRBJ2-1|TRBV18
ASSPEGLAGRGEQF
>.|TRBJ2-3|TRBV15
ATSRALIRDTLSTDTQY
>.|TRBJ2-3|TRBV20-1
STLWEGADTQY
>.|TRBJ2-7|TRBV13
ASSLRTVLAYEQY
>TRBD1|TRBJ1-1|TRBV5-1
ASSSSGTDNTEAF
>.|TRBJ2-3|TRBV20-1
SASRVVTDTQY
>TRBD2|TRBJ2-3|TRBV11-2
ASSSLSGGGTDTQY
>.|TRBJ2-2|TRBV24-1
ATSEGVGELF
>.|TRBJ1-1|TRBV13
ASSLEAGKNTEAF
>.|TRBJ2-6|TRBV3-1
ASLGGNGANVLT
>TRBD1|TRBJ2-7|TRBV20-1
SARDIGTGAYEQY
>.|TRBJ2-6|TRBV6-2/TRBV6-3
ASSYARLTGLSGANVLT
>.|TRBJ2-5|TRBV5-1
ASSLEEDEGTQY
>.|TRBJ1-1|TRBV5-6
ASSAAQQLGTEAF
>.|TRBJ2-2|TRBV15
ATTSGAGELF
>TRBD2|TRBJ2-4|TRBV7-9
ASSLTGLANIQY
>TRBD1|TRBJ1-2|TRBV5-1
ASSEGQAGYGYT